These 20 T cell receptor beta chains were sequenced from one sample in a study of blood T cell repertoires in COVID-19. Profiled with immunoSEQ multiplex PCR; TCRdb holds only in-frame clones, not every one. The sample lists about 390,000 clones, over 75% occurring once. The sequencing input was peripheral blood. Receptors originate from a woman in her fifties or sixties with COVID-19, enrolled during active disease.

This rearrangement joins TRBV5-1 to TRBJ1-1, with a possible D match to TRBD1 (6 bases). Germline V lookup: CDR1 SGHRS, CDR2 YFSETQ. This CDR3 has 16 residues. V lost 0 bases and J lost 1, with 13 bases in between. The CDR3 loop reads CASSLAAGTKNTEAFF. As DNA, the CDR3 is TGCGCCAGCAGCTTGGCCGCCGGGACAAAGAACACTGAAGCTTTCTTT.

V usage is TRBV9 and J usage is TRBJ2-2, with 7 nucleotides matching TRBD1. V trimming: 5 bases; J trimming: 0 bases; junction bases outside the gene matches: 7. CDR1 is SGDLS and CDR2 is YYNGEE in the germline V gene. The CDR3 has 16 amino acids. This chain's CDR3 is CASSWRGGANTGELFF. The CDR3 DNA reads TGTGCCAGCAGTTGGAGAGGGGGCGCGAACACCGGGGAGCTGTTTTTT.

The CDR3 DNA sequence: TGTGCCAGCAGCTTCGGTCCCTTTTGGAGTCCTGGAAACACCATATATTTT. Amino acid sequence: CASSFGPFWSPGNTIYF. The chain is built from TRBV5-8 and TRBJ1-3; D uncertain. This CDR3 has 17 amino acids. V dropped 2 bases and J dropped 2 bases, with 17 bases sitting between them. From germline, CDR1 is SGHTS and CDR2 YDEGEE. The entire variable domain, with the rest obtained from reference TRBV5-8 and TRBJ1-3, is as follows: EAGVTQSPTHLIKTRGQQATLRCSPISGHTSVYWYQQALGLGLQFLLWYDEGEERNRGNFPPRFSGRQFPNYSSELNVNALELEDSALYLCASSFGPFWSPGNTIYFGEGSWLTVV.

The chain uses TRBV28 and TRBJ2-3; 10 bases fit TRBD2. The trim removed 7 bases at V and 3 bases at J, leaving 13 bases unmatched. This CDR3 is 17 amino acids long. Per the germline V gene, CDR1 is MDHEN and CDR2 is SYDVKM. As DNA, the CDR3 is TGTGCCAGCAACCTGCCACCGAGCGGGGGGGTGACAGATACGCAGTATTTT. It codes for CASNLPPSGGVTDTQYF.

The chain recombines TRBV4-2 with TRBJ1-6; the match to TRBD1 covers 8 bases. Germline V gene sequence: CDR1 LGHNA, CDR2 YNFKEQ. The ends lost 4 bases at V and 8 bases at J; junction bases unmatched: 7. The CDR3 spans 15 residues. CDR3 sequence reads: CASSPGQGEDSPLHF. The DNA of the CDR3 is TGTGCCAGCAGCCCAGGACAGGGTGAGGATTCACCCCTCCACTTT.

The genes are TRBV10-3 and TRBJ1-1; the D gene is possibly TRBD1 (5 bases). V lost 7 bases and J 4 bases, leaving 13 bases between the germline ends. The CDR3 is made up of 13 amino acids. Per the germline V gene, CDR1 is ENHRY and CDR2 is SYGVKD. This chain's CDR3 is CAIKVGQGTEAFF. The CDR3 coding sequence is TGTGCCATCAAGGTGGGTCAGGGCACTGAAGCTTTCTTT.

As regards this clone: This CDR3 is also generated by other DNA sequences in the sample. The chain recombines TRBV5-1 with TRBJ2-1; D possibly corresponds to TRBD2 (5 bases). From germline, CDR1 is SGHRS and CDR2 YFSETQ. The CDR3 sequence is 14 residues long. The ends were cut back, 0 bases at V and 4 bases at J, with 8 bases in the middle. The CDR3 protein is CASSLGGDYNEQFF. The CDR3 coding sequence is TGCGCCAGCAGCTTGGGGGGAGATTACAATGAGCAGTTCTTC.

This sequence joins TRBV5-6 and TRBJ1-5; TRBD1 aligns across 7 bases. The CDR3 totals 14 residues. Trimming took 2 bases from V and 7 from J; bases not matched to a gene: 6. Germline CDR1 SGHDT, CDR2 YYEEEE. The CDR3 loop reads CASSLGQVYQPQHF. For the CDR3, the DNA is TGTGCCAGCAGCTTAGGACAGGTCTACCAGCCCCAGCATTTT. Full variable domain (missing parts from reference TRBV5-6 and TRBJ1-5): DAGVTQSPTHLIKTRGQQVTLRCSPKSGHDTVSWYQQALGQGPQFIFQYYEEEERQRGNFPDRFSGHQFPNYSSELNVNALLLGDSALYLCASSLGQVYQPQHFGDGTRLSIL.

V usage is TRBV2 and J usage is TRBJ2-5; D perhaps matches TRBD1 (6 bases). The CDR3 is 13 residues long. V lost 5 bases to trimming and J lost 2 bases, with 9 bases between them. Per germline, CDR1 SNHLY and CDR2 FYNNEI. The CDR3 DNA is TGTGCCAGCAGTCGGGACAATCAAGAGACCCAGTACTTC. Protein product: CASSRDNQETQYF.

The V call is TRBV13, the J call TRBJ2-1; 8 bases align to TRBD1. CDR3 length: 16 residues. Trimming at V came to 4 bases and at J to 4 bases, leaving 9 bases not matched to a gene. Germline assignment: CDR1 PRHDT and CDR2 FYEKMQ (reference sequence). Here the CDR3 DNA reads TGTGCCAGCAGCTCCCCAAGTGACAGGGGTTACAATGAGCAGTTCTTC. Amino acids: CASSSPSDRGYNEQFF.

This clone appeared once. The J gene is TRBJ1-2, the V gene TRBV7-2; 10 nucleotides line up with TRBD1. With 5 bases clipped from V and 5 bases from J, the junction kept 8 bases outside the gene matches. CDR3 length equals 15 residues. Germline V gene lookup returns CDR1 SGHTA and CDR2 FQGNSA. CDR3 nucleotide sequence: TGTGCCAGCAGCACGGGACAGGGGTTAGGTTATGGCTACACCTTC. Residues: CASSTGQGLGYGYTF.

CDR3 sequence: CASTSVGSGIGYTF. CDR3 DNA sequence: TGTGCCAGCACATCGGTTGGCAGCGGAATTGGCTACACCTTC. The V and J genes are TRBV28 and TRBJ1-2; no firm D call. Per germline, CDR1 MDHEN and CDR2 SYDVKM. This CDR3 comprises 14 residues. The V end was cut by 7 bases, the J end by 7 bases, with 19 bases between.

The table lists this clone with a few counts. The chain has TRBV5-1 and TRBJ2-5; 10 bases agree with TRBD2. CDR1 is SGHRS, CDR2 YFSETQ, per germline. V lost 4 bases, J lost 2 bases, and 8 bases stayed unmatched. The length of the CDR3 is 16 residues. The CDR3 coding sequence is TGCGCCAGCAGCGTCTCTAGCGGGGGCGTTCAAGAGACCCAGTACTTC. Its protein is CASSVSSGGVQETQYF.

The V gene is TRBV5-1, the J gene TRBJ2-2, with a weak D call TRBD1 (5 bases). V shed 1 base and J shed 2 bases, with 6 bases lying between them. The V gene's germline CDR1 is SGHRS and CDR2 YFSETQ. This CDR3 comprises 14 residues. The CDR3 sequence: CASSLQGNTGELFF. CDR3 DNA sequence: TGCGCCAGCAGCTTGCAGGGTAACACCGGGGAGCTGTTTTTT.

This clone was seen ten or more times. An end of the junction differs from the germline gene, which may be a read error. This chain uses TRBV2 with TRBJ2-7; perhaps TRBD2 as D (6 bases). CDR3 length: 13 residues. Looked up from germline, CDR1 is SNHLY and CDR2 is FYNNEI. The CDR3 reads CASSGRGSHEQYF. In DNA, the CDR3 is TGTGCCAGCAGTGGGAGGGGCTCCCACGAGCAGTACTTC.

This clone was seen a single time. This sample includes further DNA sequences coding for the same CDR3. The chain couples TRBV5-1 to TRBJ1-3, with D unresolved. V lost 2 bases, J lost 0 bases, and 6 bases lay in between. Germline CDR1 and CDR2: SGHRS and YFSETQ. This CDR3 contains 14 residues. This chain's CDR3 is CASSLESSGNTIYF. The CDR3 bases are TGCGCCAGCAGCTTAGAGAGCTCTGGAAACACCATATATTTT.

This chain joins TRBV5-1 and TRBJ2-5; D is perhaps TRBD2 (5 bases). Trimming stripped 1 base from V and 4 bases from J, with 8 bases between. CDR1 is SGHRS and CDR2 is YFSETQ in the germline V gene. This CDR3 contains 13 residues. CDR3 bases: TGCGCCAGCAGCTTGTGGCTAGCAGAGACCCAGTACTTC. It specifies CASSLWLAETQYF.

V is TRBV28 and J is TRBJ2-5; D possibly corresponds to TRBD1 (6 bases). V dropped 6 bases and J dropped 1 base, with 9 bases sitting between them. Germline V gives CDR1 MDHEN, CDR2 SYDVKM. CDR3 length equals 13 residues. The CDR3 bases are TGTGCCAGCAGGCTAGGGGGCCAAGAGACCCAGTACTTC. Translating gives CASRLGGQETQYF.

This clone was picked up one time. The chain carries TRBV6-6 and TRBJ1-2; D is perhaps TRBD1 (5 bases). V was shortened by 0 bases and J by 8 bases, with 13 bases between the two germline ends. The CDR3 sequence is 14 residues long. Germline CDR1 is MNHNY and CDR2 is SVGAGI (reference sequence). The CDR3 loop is CASSYSGDYGGYTF. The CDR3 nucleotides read TGTGCCAGCAGTTACTCCGGGGACTATGGAGGCTACACCTTC.

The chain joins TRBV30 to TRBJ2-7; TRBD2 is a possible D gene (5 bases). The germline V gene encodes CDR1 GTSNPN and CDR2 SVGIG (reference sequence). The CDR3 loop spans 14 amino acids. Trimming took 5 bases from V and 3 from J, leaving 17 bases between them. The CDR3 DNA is TGTGCCTGGGGTAGAGACACGGGAAACTACGAGCAGTACTTC. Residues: CAWGRDTGNYEQYF.